Each of the 28 T cell receptor beta chains below was sequenced from the same sample in a study of blood T cell repertoires in COVID-19. Data came from immunoSEQ multiplex PCR; TCRdb stores just in-frame clones and leaves some out. The table shows under 130,000 clones, with roughly 69% occurring only once. The source material was peripheral blood. These receptor sequences come from a man aged 80 or over with acute or convalescent COVID-19.

The genes are TRBV19 and TRBJ2-1; the D is unclear. The V end was cut by 3 bases, the J end by 0 bases, with 9 bases between. This CDR3 region has 15 residues. From germline, CDR1 is LNHDA and CDR2 SQIVND (reference sequence). This CDR3 is CASSIGASSYNEQFF. CDR3 DNA sequence: TGTGCCAGTAGTATTGGCGCTAGCTCCTACAATGAGCAGTTCTTC.

CDR3 coding DNA: TGTGCCATCAGCACACAGGGGGCTGTATCAGATACGCAGTATTTT. Encoded protein: CAISTQGAVSDTQYF. J is TRBJ2-3 and V is TRBV10-3; 9 positions agree with TRBD1. Germline V gene lookup returns CDR1 ENHRY and CDR2 SYGVKD. The CDR3 sequence is 15 residues long. Trimming removed 6 bases from V and 4 bases from J; junction bases left unmatched: 8.

V and J are TRBV28 and TRBJ1-2; possible D gene TRBD1, 5 bases. Germline V gives CDR1 MDHEN, CDR2 SYDVKM. The CDR3 length is 14 residues. V lost 5 bases, J lost 2 bases, and 12 bases lay in between. The CDR3 sequence is CASSPWGRNYGYTF. CDR3 DNA sequence: TGTGCCAGCAGTCCATGGGGCCGGAACTATGGCTACACCTTC.

The chain combines TRBV4-3 with TRBJ1-5; weak D call: TRBD1 (6 bases). The CDR3 spans 17 residues. Germline CDR1 and CDR2: LGHNA and YSLEER. V lost 0 bases and J 4 bases, leaving 16 bases between the germline ends. The CDR3 here is CASSQDLGAVGNQPQHF. CDR3 nucleotide sequence: TGCGCCAGCAGCCAAGACTTGGGGGCGGTCGGGAATCAGCCCCAGCATTTT.

The chain joins TRBV10-3 to TRBJ1-1; D remains ambiguous. Germline loops: CDR1 ENHRY, CDR2 SYGVKD. V was trimmed by 6 bases and J by 1 base, leaving 3 bases between them. CDR3 length: 11 amino acids. The CDR3 region has the DNA TGTGCCATCAGAGCGAACACTGAAGCTTTCTTT. It is translated as CAIRANTEAFF.

This chain uses TRBV28 with TRBJ1-4, with a possible D match to TRBD1 (6 bases). The CDR3 loop spans 14 amino acids. CDR1 is MDHEN and CDR2 is SYDVKM in the germline V gene. The V end was cut by 2 bases, the J end by 4 bases, with 8 bases between. The CDR3 DNA reads as TGTGCCAGCAGTTTAAGGGGGTATAATGAAAAACTGTTTTTT. Encoded protein: CASSLRGYNEKLFF.

The chain has TRBV4-1 and TRBJ1-1, with D unclear. This CDR3 is built from 14 residues. The germline gives CDR1 MGHRA, CDR2 YSYEKL. Deletions cut 2 bases from V and 2 bases from J, with 9 bases between. CDR3: CASSQFLYNTEAFF. CDR3 sequence (DNA): TGCGCCAGCAGCCAATTTCTTTATAACACTGAAGCTTTCTTT.

V usage is TRBV18 and J usage is TRBJ1-1; weak D call: TRBD1 (5 bases). The V gene's germline CDR1 is KGHSH and CDR2 LQKENI. The CDR3 sequence is 19 residues long. Trimming cost V 1 base and J 4 bases, with 25 bases left between them. CDR3 in amino acids: CASSPRSSGQGRGGTEAFF. DNA for the CDR3: TGTGCCAGCTCACCACGGTCTAGTGGTCAGGGCCGGGGAGGCACTGAAGCTTTCTTT.

The chain has TRBV5-1 and TRBJ2-1, with TRBD2 matching over 12 bases. The V gene end was trimmed by 2 bases and the J gene end by 8 bases; junction bases not matched to a gene: 11. This CDR3 has 17 residues. Germline V CDR1 and CDR2: SGHRS, YFSETQ. The chain's CDR3 is CASSLNPGLAGWYEQFF. The CDR3 DNA reads as TGCGCCAGCAGCTTAAACCCTGGACTAGCGGGATGGTATGAGCAGTTCTTC.

The CDR3: CASSSGTSGQETQYF. Written as DNA, the CDR3 is TGTGCCAGCAGTTCTGGGACTAGCGGACAAGAGACCCAGTACTTC. The V gene is TRBV6-5, the J gene TRBJ2-5; 11 positions match TRBD2. CDR1 and CDR2 from the germline V gene are MNHEY and SVGAGI. Trimming removed 4 bases from V and 2 bases from J; junction bases left unmatched: 3. The CDR3 is 15 amino acids.

The chain has TRBV28 and TRBJ2-5, with D possibly matching TRBD1 (7 bases). CDR3 length: 14 residues. From germline, CDR1 is MDHEN and CDR2 SYDVKM. The ends were cut back, 8 bases at V and 4 bases at J, with 17 bases in the middle. For the CDR3, the DNA is TGTGCCAGCGAGCCTCAGGGGGGCACAGAGACCCAGTACTTC. Translation: CASEPQGGTETQYF. Full variable domain (rest looked up from reference TRBV28 and TRBJ2-5): DVKVTQSSRYLVKRTGEKVFLECVQDMDHENMFWYRQDPGLGLRLIYFSYDVKMKEKGDIPEGYSVSREKKERFSLILESASTNQTSMYLCASEPQGGTETQYFGPGTRLLVL.

The sample holds one count of this clone. This chain uses TRBV3-1 (or the pseudogene TRBV3-2) with TRBJ1-3; D perhaps matches TRBD1 (5 bases). Germline assignment: CDR1 LGHDT and CDR2 YNNKEL (reference sequence). Trimming removed 3 bases from V and 2 bases from J, with 14 bases in between. This CDR3 region has 16 residues. The CDR3 reads CASSHLASGTGNTIYF. The DNA of the CDR3 is TGTGCCAGCAGCCACCTCGCGTCAGGGACTGGAAACACCATATATTTT.

The CDR3, as DNA: TGTGCCAGCAGTTCTAGCGGCTACGAGCAGTACTTC. Its protein is CASSSSGYEQYF. The rearrangement links TRBV11-2 to TRBJ2-7; TRBD2 agrees at 7 bases. Germline V lookup: CDR1 SGHAT, CDR2 FQNNGV. CDR3 length: 12 residues. V trimming: 6 bases; J trimming: 3 bases; junction bases outside the gene matches: 2.

V is TRBV5-5 and J is TRBJ2-1; tentative D call: TRBD2 (5 bases). V was clipped by 5 bases and J by 5 bases, with 11 bases between them. This CDR3 contains 13 residues. In germline, CDR1 is SGHKS, CDR2 YYEKEE (reference sequence). CDR3 sequence reads: CASSSEGDNEQFF. The DNA of the CDR3 is TGTGCCAGCAGTTCTGAGGGAGACAATGAGCAGTTCTTC.

The CDR3 protein is CASSVAAGGGQETQYF. The CDR3 nucleotides are TGTGCCAGCAGCGTAGCGGCAGGCGGAGGGCAAGAGACCCAGTACTTC. The gene calls are TRBV9 and TRBJ2-5, with D perhaps TRBD2 (6 bases). This CDR3 comprises 16 residues. In germline, CDR1 is SGDLS, CDR2 YYNGEE. With 0 bases removed from V and 2 bases from J, the gap between germline ends came to 14 bases.

The J gene is TRBJ1-1, the V gene TRBV18; maybe TRBD1 (6 bases). Germline V gene data show CDR1 as KGHSH and CDR2 as LQKENI. This CDR3 has 14 amino acids. V gave up 5 bases and J gave up 5 bases, with 15 bases separating them. CDR3 sequence (DNA): TGTGCCAGCTCAGCGGACAGCCGTGGGACTGAAGCTTTCTTT. Translated, it gives CASSADSRGTEAFF.

Only one count was recorded for this clone. The chain joins TRBV11-2 to TRBJ2-7, with D perhaps TRBD2 (6 bases). V shed 1 base and J shed 2 bases, with 9 bases lying between them. The CDR3 runs 14 residues. Germline CDR1 and CDR2: SGHAT and FQNNGV. CDR3 sequence (DNA): TGTGCCAGCAGCTTAGGACTAGGAACCTACGAGCAGTACTTC. Its translation: CASSLGLGTYEQYF.

By sample fraction, this clone is large. The chain has TRBV14 and TRBJ2-7; 9 nucleotides align to TRBD1. The CDR3 spans 17 residues. CDR1 and CDR2 (germline): SGHDN, FVKESK. V lost 0 bases and J lost 0; bases outside the gene matches: 6. CDR3 sequence (DNA): TGTGCCAGCAGCCAAGATGGTCCGGGACAGGGCTCCTACGAGCAGTACTTC. This translates into CASSQDGPGQGSYEQYF.

The J gene is TRBJ2-3, the V gene TRBV5-4; tentative D call: TRBD2 (6 bases). This CDR3 is 15 amino acids long. Germline CDR1 is SGHNT and CDR2 is YYREEE (reference sequence). Trimming removed 4 bases from V and 2 bases from J, with 14 bases in between. The CDR3 spells CASSPGLQLTDTQYF. DNA for the CDR3: TGTGCCAGCAGCCCGGGACTTCAACTCACAGATACGCAGTATTTT.

This clone was detected a few times. The rearrangement uses TRBV9 and TRBJ2-1; weak D call: TRBD2 (6 bases). CDR1 and CDR2 (germline): SGDLS, YYNGEE. Deletions cut 3 bases from V and 7 bases from J, with 14 bases between. The CDR3 is made up of 14 amino acids. The CDR3 DNA reads as TGTGCCAGCAGCGCCACCGGGACTTCGAATGAGCAGTTCTTC. This translates into CASSATGTSNEQFF.

This clone was seen a handful of times. The CDR3 here is CASSLAQETQYF. CDR3 coding DNA: TGTGCCAGCAGCTTGGCTCAGGAGACCCAGTACTTC. The chain is built from TRBV5-4 and TRBJ2-5; D gene uncertain. V was pared by 0 bases and J by 5 bases, with 5 bases between. This CDR3 has 12 residues. Germline assignment: CDR1 SGHNT and CDR2 YYREEE (reference sequence).

As for this clone: Other nucleotide sequences from this sample produce the same CDR3. The chain combines TRBV5-4 with TRBJ2-7, with D possibly matching TRBD2 (5 bases). V was cut by 2 bases and J by 7 bases, with 10 bases left in between. This CDR3 is built from 12 residues. Germline CDR1 SGHNT, CDR2 YYREEE (reference sequence). This CDR3 is CASSLRAEEQYF. For the CDR3, the DNA is TGTGCCAGCAGCTTAAGAGCGGAAGAGCAGTACTTC.

This clone was seen many times. The genes are TRBV6-1 and TRBJ2-1; perhaps TRBD2 as D (6 bases). CDR1 and CDR2 from the germline V gene are MNHNS and SASEGT. V was cut by 6 bases and J by 1 base, with 13 bases left in between. The CDR3 runs 15 residues. Written as DNA, the CDR3 is TGTGCCAGCAGACCGACTAGTCGATCCTACAATGAGCAGTTCTTC. Translation gives CASRPTSRSYNEQFF.

The chain recombines TRBV27 with TRBJ2-1; possible D gene TRBD2, 5 bases. Between the trimmed V and J ends, which lost 6 bases and 12 bases, there was a span of 24 bases. CDR1 is MNHEY and CDR2 is SMNVEV in the germline V gene (reference sequence). The length of the CDR3 is 15 residues. The DNA of the CDR3 is TGTGCCAGCAGCCCAAACCGCGGGCCACGACGATGGCAGTTCTTC. Its translation: CASSPNRGPRRWQFF.

The chain carries TRBV19 and TRBJ2-4; D perhaps matches TRBD2 (7 bases). V lost 7 bases and J lost 16, with 17 bases in between. The CDR3 extends over 11 amino acids. From germline, CDR1 is LNHDA and CDR2 SQIVND (reference sequence). This CDR3 is CASTTRGGVYF. CDR3 coding DNA: TGTGCCAGTACCACGAGGGGGGGAGTATACTTC. The variable domain in full, with the rest retrieved from reference TRBV19 and TRBJ2-4, is DGGITQSPKYLFRKEGQNVTLSCEQNLNHDAMYWYRQDPGQGLRLIYYSQIVNDFQKGDIAEGYSVSREKKESFPLTVTSAQKNPTAFYLCASTTRGGVYFGAGTRLSVL.

The chain employs TRBV14 and TRBJ1-1, with a possible D match to TRBD1 (6 bases). Germline assignment: CDR1 SGHDN and CDR2 FVKESK. V gave up 1 base and J gave up 6 bases, with 12 bases separating them. The CDR3 is 14 amino acids. The CDR3 sequence is CASSQGTVRAEAFF. As DNA, the CDR3 is TGTGCCAGCAGCCAAGGGACAGTAAGGGCTGAAGCTTTCTTT.

Worth noting for this clone: At one boundary the junction diverges from the germline segment, which might be a read error. The rearrangement links TRBV6-4 to TRBJ2-3; D gene ambiguous. Per germline, CDR1 MRHNA and CDR2 SNTAGT. The CDR3 has 8 amino acids. In nucleotides, the CDR3 is TGTGCCAGCAGCCCCCTCCTTTTT. Translating gives CASSPLLF.

This clone was seen only a few times. The chain links TRBV5-4 to TRBJ2-6, with TRBD1 identical over 7 bases. The ends lost 5 bases at V and 4 bases at J; junction bases unmatched: 9. In germline, CDR1 is SGHNT, CDR2 YYREEE (reference sequence). The CDR3 spans 16 residues. The CDR3 here is CASRGTVSLGANVLTF. In DNA, the CDR3 is TGTGCCAGCAGGGGGACAGTCTCCTTAGGGGCCAACGTCCTGACTTTC. The entire variable domain, with the rest obtained from reference TRBV5-4 and TRBJ2-6, is as follows: ETGVTQSPTHLIKTRGQQVTLRCSSQSGHNTVSWYQQALGQGPQFIFQYYREEENGRGNFPPRFSGLQFPNYSSELNVNALELDDSALYLCASRGTVSLGANVLTFGAGSRLTVL.